This T cell receptor (beta chain) was profiled in a study of blood T cell repertoires in COVID-19. The assay was immunoSEQ multiplex PCR, and TCRdb's table has in-frame clones only and misses some. The sample records over 110,000 clones, about three quarters being singletons. In its sample, this clone was seen once. CDR1 is DFQATT and CDR2 is SNEGSKA in the germline V gene (reference sequence). V shed 3 bases and J shed 3 bases, with 12 bases lying between them. The length of the CDR3 is 14 residues. This chain joins TRBV20-1 and TRBJ1-5; no reliable D call. The sequencing input was peripheral blood. The clonotype originates from an elderly man with acute or convalescent COVID-19. As DNA, the CDR3 is TGCAGTGCTAGTTCGGAACAGCACAATCAGCCCCAGCATTTT. Its translation is CSASSEQHNQPQHF.